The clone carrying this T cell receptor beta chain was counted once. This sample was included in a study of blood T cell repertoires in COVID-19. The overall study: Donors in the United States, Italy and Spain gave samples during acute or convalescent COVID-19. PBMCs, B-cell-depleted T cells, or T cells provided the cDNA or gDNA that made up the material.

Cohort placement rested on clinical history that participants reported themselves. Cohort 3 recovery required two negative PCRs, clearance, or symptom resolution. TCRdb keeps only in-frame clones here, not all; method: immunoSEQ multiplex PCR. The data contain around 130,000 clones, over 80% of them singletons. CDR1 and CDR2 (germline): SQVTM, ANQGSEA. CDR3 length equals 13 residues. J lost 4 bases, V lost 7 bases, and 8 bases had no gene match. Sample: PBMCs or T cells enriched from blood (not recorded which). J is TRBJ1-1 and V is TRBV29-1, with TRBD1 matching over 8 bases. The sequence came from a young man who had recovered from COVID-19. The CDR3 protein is CSGNPGGSTEAFF. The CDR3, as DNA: TGCAGCGGCAACCCAGGGGGCTCCACTGAAGCTTTCTTT. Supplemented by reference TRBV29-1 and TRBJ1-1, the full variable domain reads SAVISQKPSRDICQRGTSLTIQCQVDSQVTMMFWYRQQPGQSLTLIATANQGSEATYESGFVIDKFPISRPNLTFSTLTVSNMSPEDSSIYLCSGNPGGSTEAFFGQGTRLTVV.